This T cell receptor beta chain appears in the sequencing data of a study of T cell responses to AZD1222 COVID-19 vaccine. Study conclusions and caveats: The donors showed a predominance of white British ancestry and of females, with possible underestimation of clonal diversity.

Sequencing used immunoSEQ multiplex PCR; TCRdb keeps in-frame clones, though not all of them. The sample holds about 180,000 clones, about 86% seen once. There are 13 residues in the CDR3. Germline CDR1 SEHNR, CDR2 FQNEAQ (reference sequence). Trimming pared 7 bases from V and 1 base from J, leaving 10 bases between. On this clone: Its matching antigen is unknown.

The material sequenced was peripheral blood, taken 28 days after the second AZD1222 dose. The source is an adult who received the AZD1222 COVID-19 vaccine. The chain combines TRBV7-9 with TRBJ1-1, with no clear D. The chain's CDR3 is CASTSDPNTEAFF. The DNA for the CDR3 is TGTGCCAGCACTTCCGACCCGAACACTGAAGCTTTCTTT.